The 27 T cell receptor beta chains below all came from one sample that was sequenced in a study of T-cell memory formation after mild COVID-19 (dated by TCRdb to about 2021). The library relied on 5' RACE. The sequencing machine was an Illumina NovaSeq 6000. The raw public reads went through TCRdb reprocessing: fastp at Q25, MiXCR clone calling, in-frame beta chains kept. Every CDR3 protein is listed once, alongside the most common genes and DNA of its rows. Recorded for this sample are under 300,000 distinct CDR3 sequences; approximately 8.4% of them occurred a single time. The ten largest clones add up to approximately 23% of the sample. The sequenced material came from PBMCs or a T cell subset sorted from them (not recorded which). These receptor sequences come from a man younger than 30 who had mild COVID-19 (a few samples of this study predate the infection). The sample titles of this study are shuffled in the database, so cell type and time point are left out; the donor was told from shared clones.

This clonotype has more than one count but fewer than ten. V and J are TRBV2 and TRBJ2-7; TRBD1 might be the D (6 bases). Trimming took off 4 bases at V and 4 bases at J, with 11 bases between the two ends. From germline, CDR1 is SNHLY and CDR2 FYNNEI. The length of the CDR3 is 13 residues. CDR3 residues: CASSGTDQYEQYF. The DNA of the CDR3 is TGTGCCAGCAGTGGGACAGATCAATACGAGCAGTACTTC.

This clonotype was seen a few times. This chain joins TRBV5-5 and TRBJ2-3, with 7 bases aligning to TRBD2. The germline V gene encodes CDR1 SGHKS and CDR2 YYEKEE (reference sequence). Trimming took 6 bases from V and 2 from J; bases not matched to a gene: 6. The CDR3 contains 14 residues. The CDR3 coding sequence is TGTGCCAGCACAATCGGGACTATCACAGATACGCAGTATTTT. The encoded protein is CASTIGTITDTQYF.

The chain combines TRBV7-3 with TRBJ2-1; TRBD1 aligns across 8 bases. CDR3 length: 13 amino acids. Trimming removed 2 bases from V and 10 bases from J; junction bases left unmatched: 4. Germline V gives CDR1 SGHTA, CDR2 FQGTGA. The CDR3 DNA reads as TGTGCCAGCAGCTTAGTGGACAGGGCCGAGCAGTTCTTC. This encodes CASSLVDRAEQFF. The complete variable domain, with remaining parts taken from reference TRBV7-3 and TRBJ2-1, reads GAGVSQTPSNKVTEKGKYVELRCDPISGHTALYWYRQSLGQGPEFLIYFQGTGAADDSGLPNDRFFAVRPEGSVSTLKIQRTERGDSAVYLCASSLVDRAEQFFGPGTRLTVL.

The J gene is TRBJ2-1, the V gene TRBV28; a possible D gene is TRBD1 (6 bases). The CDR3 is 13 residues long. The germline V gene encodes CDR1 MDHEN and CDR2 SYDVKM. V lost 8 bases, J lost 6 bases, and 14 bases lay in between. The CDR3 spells CASYSEGVNEQFF. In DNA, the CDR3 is TGTGCCAGCTATTCCGAGGGGGTCAATGAGCAGTTCTTC.

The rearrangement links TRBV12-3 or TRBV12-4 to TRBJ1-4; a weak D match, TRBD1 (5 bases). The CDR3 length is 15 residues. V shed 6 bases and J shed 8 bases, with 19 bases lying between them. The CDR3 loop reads CASSWRDPGGEKLFF. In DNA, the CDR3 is TGTGCCAGCAGCTGGCGGGACCCGGGGGGGGAAAAACTGTTTTTT.

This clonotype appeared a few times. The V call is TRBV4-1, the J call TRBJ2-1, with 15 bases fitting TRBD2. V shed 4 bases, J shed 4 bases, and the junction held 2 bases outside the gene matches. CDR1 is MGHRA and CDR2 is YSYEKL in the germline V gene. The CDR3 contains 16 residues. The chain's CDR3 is CASSPGLAGGYNEQFF. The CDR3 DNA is TGCGCCAGCAGCCCCGGACTAGCGGGGGGGTACAATGAGCAGTTCTTC.

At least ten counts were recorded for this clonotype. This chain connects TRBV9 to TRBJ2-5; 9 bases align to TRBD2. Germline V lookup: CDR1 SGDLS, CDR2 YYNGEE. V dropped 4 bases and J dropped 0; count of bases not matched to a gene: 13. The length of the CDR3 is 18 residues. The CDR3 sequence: CASSPRSSGGSYQETQYF. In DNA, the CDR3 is TGTGCCAGCAGCCCCCGGAGTAGCGGGGGTTCGTACCAAGAGACCCAGTACTTC.

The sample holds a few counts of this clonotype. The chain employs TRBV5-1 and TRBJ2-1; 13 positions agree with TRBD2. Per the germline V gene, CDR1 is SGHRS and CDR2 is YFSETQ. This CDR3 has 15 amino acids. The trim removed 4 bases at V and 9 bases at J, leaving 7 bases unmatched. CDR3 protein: CASSILAGGSGEQFF. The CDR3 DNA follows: TGCGCCAGCAGCATACTAGCGGGGGGGAGCGGTGAGCAGTTCTTC.

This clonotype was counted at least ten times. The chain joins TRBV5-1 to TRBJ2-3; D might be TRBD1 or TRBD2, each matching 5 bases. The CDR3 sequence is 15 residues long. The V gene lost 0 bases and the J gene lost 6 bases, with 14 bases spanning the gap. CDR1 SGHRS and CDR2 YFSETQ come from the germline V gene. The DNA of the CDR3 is TGCGCCAGCAGCTTGGGGGACCCACCAAGGGATACGCAGTATTTT. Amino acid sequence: CASSLGDPPRDTQYF.

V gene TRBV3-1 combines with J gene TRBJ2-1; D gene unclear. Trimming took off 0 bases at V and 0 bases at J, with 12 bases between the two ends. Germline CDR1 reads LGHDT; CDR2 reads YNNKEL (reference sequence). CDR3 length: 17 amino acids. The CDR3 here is CASSQERPLSSYNEQFF. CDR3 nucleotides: TGTGCCAGCAGCCAAGAGCGCCCTCTGAGCTCCTACAATGAGCAGTTCTTC.

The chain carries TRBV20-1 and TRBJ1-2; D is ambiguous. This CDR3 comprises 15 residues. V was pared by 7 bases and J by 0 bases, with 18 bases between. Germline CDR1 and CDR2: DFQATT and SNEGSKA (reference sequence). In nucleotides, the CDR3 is TGCAGTGTCCTCCATATAACCGAAGCTAACTATGGCTACACCTTC. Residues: CSVLHITEANYGYTF.

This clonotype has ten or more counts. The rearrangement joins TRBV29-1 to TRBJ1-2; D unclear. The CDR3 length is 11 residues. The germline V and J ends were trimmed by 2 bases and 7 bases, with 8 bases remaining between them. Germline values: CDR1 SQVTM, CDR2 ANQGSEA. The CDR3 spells CSVENRTGYTF. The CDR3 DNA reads TGCAGCGTTGAAAACAGAACTGGCTACACCTTC. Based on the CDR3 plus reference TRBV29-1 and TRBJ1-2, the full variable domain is SAVISQKPSRDICQRGTSLTIQCQVDSQVTMMFWYRQQPGQSLTLIATANQGSEATYESGFVIDKFPISRPNLTFSTLTVSNMSPEDSSIYLCSVENRTGYTFGSGTRLTVV.

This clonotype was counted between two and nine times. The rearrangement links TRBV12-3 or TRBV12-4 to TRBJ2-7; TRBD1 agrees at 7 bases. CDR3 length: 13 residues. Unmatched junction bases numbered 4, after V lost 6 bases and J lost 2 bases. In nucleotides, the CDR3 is TGTGCCAGCAGGATCACAGGGGCCTACGAGCAGTACTTC. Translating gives CASRITGAYEQYF.

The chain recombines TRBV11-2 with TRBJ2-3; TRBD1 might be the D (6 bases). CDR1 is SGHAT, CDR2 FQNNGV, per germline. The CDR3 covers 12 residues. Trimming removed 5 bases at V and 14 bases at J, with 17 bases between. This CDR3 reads CASSPQGKRAYF. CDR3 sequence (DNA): TGTGCCAGCAGCCCACAGGGAAAGCGTGCGTATTTT.

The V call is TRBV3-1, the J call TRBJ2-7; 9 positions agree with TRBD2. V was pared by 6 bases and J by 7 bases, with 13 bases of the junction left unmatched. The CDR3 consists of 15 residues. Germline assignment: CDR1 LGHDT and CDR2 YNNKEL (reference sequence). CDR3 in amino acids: CASSNLGGGAGEQYF. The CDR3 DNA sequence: TGTGCCAGCAGTAATCTTGGCGGGGGGGCCGGAGAGCAGTACTTC.

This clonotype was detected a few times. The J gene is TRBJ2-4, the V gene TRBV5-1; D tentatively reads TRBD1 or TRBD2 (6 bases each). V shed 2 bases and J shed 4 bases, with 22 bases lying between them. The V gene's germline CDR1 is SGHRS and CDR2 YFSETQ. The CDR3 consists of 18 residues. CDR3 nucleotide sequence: TGCGCCAGCAGCTTAGACCCCCAGGGGAGAGGGAGGAAAAACATTCAGTACTTC. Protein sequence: CASSLDPQGRGRKNIQYF.

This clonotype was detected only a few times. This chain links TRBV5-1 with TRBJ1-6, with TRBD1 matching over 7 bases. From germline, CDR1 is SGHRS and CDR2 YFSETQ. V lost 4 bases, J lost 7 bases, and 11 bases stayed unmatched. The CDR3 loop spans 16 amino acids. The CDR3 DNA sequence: TGCGCCAGCAGCCCTCTTGCTGGACAGGCGAATTCACCCCTCCACTTT. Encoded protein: CASSPLAGQANSPLHF.

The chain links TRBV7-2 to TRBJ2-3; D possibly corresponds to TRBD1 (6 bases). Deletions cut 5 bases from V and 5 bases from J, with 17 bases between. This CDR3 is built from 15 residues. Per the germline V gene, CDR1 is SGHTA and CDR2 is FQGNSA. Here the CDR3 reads CASSIFGQTLDTQYF. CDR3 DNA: TGTGCCAGCAGCATCTTCGGACAGACCTTAGATACGCAGTATTTT.

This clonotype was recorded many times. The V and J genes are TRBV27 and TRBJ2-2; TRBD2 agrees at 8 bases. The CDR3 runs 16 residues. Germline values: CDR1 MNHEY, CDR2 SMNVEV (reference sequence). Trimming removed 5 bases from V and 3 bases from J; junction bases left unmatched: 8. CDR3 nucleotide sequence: TGTGCCAGCAGTCCCCGGAGCGGGGGACACACCGGGGAGCTGTTTTTT. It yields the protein CASSPRSGGHTGELFF.

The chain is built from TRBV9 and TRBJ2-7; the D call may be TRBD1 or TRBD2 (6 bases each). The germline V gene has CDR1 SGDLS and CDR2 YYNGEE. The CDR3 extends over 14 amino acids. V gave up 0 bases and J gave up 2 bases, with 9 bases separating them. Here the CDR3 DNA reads TGTGCCAGCAGCGTAGCAGGGGAGGCCTACGAGCAGTACTTC. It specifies CASSVAGEAYEQYF.

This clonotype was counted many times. CDR3 protein: CASSQETGEPGELFF. The CDR3 DNA reads TGTGCCAGCAGCCAGGAGACAGGGGAGCCCGGGGAGCTGTTTTTT. This chain joins TRBV4-2 and TRBJ2-2; TRBD1 agrees at 8 bases. Per germline, CDR1 LGHNA and CDR2 YNFKEQ. V gave up 3 bases and J gave up 6 bases; unmatched junction bases: 6. This CDR3 comprises 15 residues.

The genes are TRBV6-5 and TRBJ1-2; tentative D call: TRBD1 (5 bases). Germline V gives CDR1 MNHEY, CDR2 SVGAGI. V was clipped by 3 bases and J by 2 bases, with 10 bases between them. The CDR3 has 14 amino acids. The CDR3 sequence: CASSYRTRNYGYTF. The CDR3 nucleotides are TGTGCCAGCAGTTATCGGACACGAAACTATGGCTACACCTTC.

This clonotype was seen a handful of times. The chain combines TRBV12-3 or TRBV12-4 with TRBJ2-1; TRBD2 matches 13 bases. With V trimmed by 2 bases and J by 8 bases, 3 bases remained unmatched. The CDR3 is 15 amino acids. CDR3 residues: CASSLTGTSGDEQFF. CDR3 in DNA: TGTGCCAGCAGTTTAACCGGGACTAGCGGGGATGAGCAGTTCTTC.

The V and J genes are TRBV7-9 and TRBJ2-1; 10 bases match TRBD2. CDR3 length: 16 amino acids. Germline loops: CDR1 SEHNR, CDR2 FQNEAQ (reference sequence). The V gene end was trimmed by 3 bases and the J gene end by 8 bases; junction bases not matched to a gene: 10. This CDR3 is CASSLRERGGQDEQFF. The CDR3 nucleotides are TGTGCCAGCAGCTTGAGAGAGCGGGGGGGCCAAGATGAGCAGTTCTTC.

Written as DNA, the CDR3 is TGTGCCAGCAGCGTATCGGGGGGAGGAGATGAAGCTTTCTTT. Translating it yields CASSVSGGGDEAFF. V and J are TRBV9 and TRBJ1-1; D perhaps matches TRBD1 (5 bases). Germline lookup yields CDR1 SGDLS and CDR2 YYNGEE. Trimming took 1 base from V and 7 from J, leaving 14 bases between them. The CDR3 is 14 amino acids.

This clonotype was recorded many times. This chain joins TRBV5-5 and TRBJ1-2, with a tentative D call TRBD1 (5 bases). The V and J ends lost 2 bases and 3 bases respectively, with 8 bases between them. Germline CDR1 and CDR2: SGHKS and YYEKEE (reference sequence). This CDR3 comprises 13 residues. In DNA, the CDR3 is TGTGCCAGCAGCTTTCCAGGGCACTATGGCTACACCTTC. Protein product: CASSFPGHYGYTF.

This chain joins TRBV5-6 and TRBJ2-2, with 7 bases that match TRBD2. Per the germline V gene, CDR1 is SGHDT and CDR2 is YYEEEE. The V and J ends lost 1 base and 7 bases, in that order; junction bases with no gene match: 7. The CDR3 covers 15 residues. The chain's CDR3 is CASSLKASGVGELFF. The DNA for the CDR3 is TGTGCCAGCAGCTTGAAGGCAAGCGGGGTCGGGGAGCTGTTTTTT.